This passage covers 23 T cell receptor beta chains from one sample sequenced in a study of technical replicates of blood from several donors. Assay used: immunoSEQ multiplex PCR; TCRdb lists only in-frame clones, some missing. The sample lists roughly 72,000 clones, 95% to 97% occurring once. The sequenced material came from T cells isolated from PBMCs. These receptors all come from a human donor in good health.

The V and J genes are TRBV11-3 and TRBJ2-7; no clear D gene. Looked up from germline, CDR1 is SGHNT and CDR2 is YENEEA. V lost 0 bases and J 5 bases, leaving 8 bases between the germline ends. The CDR3 loop spans 13 amino acids. CDR3 region: CASSLEPMDEQYF. In nucleotides, the CDR3 is TGTGCCAGCAGCTTAGAGCCTATGGACGAGCAGTACTTC.

The rearrangement links TRBV6-5 to TRBJ1-2; D uncertain. This CDR3 spans 11 amino acids. CDR1 is MNHEY, CDR2 SVGAGI, per germline. Trimming removed 2 bases from V and 8 bases from J, with 6 bases in between. CDR3 coding DNA: TGTGCCAGCAGTTACGCGGGGGGCTACACCTTC. Translation: CASSYAGGYTF.

The chain carries TRBV15 and TRBJ2-5; tentatively, D is TRBD2 (5 bases). V was shortened by 4 bases and J by 5 bases, with 11 bases between the two germline ends. CDR3 length: 13 residues. Germline assignment: CDR1 LNHNV and CDR2 YYDKDF (reference sequence). CDR3 sequence reads: CATSINRGETQYF. The CDR3 DNA is TGTGCCACCAGCATTAATCGAGGGGAGACCCAGTACTTC.

The V and J genes are TRBV6-1 and TRBJ1-1; D is perhaps TRBD1 (5 bases). The CDR3 has 13 amino acids. The V and J ends lost 1 base and 8 bases respectively, with 11 bases between them. Germline CDR1 and CDR2: MNHNS and SASEGT. The DNA of the CDR3 is TGTGCCAGCAGTGAAGGGGGGGACGGGGAAGCTTTCTTT. This codes for CASSEGGDGEAFF.

CDR3 DNA: TGTGCCAGCAGCGTAGGGAGGACGCTCTTGGACGAGCAGTACTTC. Residues: CASSVGRTLLDEQYF. This chain links TRBV9 with TRBJ2-7; the D gene is possibly TRBD2 (5 bases). This CDR3 is 15 amino acids long. Trimming removed 0 bases at V and 5 bases at J, with 15 bases between. Germline V gene sequence: CDR1 SGDLS, CDR2 YYNGEE. The full variable domain, completed using reference TRBV9 and TRBJ2-7, is DSGVTQTPKHLITATGQRVTLRCSPRSGDLSVYWYQQSLDQGLQFLIQYYNGEERAKGNILERFSAQQFPDLHSELNLSSLELGDSALYFCASSVGRTLLDEQYFGPGTRLTVT.

The chain combines TRBV6-5 with TRBJ1-5; no clear D. Germline assignment: CDR1 MNHEY and CDR2 SVGAGI. The CDR3 is made up of 14 amino acids. V gave up 6 bases and J gave up 0 bases, with 9 bases separating them. The CDR3 sequence: CASRPTYSNQPQHF. CDR3 nucleotide sequence: TGTGCCAGCAGGCCCACCTATAGCAATCAGCCCCAGCATTTT.

The J gene is TRBJ1-5, the V gene TRBV5-1; the match to TRBD1 covers 10 bases. Germline CDR1 and CDR2: SGHRS and YFSETQ. J was trimmed by 2 bases and V by 4 bases; bases with no gene match: 3. CDR3 length: 15 residues. Written as DNA, the CDR3 is TGCGCCAGCAGCAACGGGACAGGGGGCAATCAGCCCCAGCATTTT. This encodes CASSNGTGGNQPQHF.

The rearrangement uses TRBV9 and TRBJ1-2, with TRBD1 matching 8 bases. The CDR3 is made up of 16 amino acids. Germline lookup yields CDR1 SGDLS and CDR2 YYNGEE. V gave up 4 bases and J gave up 5 bases; unmatched junction bases: 13. CDR3 coding DNA: TGTGCCAGCAGCCCCATATTGAGGACAGGGAATTATGGCTACACCTTC. This gives the protein CASSPILRTGNYGYTF.

This clone was observed a single time. The chain employs TRBV27 and TRBJ1-1; D possibly corresponds to TRBD1 (5 bases). Per germline, CDR1 MNHEY and CDR2 SMNVEV (reference sequence). Trimming shortened V by 1 base and J by 0 bases, and 12 bases separated the two germline ends. The CDR3 sequence is 16 residues long. CDR3 loop: CASSLFQGIMNTEAFF. The CDR3 nucleotides read TGTGCCAGCAGTTTATTTCAGGGAATAATGAACACTGAAGCTTTCTTT.

The chain couples TRBV6-1 to TRBJ1-3; 7 positions match TRBD1. V shed 0 bases and J 0 bases; nucleotides not matched to a gene: 2. This CDR3 region has 16 residues. From germline, CDR1 is MNHNS and CDR2 SASEGT. The chain's CDR3 is CASSEADRVSGNTIYF. The CDR3, as DNA: TGTGCCAGCAGTGAAGCAGACAGGGTCTCTGGAAACACCATATATTTT.

This clone was picked up a small number of times. This sequence joins TRBV6-1 and TRBJ2-3, with 10 bases identical to TRBD2. With 5 bases clipped from V and 8 bases from J, the junction kept 7 bases outside the gene matches. The CDR3 extends over 14 amino acids. Germline V gene sequence: CDR1 MNHNS, CDR2 SASEGT. CDR3 sequence reads: CASSPTSGTGTQYF. The CDR3 DNA is TGTGCCAGCAGTCCTACTAGCGGGACCGGTACGCAGTATTTT.

This sequence joins TRBV7-2 and TRBJ2-3; 9 bases are a match to TRBD2. Germline V gene lookup returns CDR1 SGHTA and CDR2 FQGNSA. Unmatched junction bases numbered 10, after V lost 1 base and J lost 2 bases. CDR3 length equals 18 residues. CDR3 nucleotide sequence: TGTGCCAGCAGCTTAGGGGGAATAAGCGGGAGGACCACAGATACGCAGTATTTT. It translates to CASSLGGISGRTTDTQYF. Complete variable domain (other parts from reference TRBV7-2 and TRBJ2-3): GAGVSQSPSNKVTEKGKDVELRCDPISGHTALYWYRQSLGQGLEFLIYFQGNSAPDKSGLPSDRFSAERTGGSVSTLTIQRTQQEDSAVYLCASSLGGISGRTTDTQYFGPGTRLTVL.

This CDR3 is CSVGTGSSEKLFF. The CDR3 DNA reads TGCAGCGTTGGGACAGGGTCTAGTGAAAAACTGTTTTTT. The chain combines TRBV29-1 with TRBJ1-4; 8 nucleotides line up with TRBD1. The CDR3 runs 13 residues. Germline V lookup: CDR1 SQVTM, CDR2 ANQGSEA. Trimming cost V 4 bases and J 7 bases; bases outside gene matches: 5. Full variable domain (missing parts from reference TRBV29-1 and TRBJ1-4): SAVISQKPSRDICQRGTSLTIQCQVDSQVTMMFWYRQQPGQSLTLIATANQGSEATYESGFVIDKFPISRPNLTFSTLTVSNMSPEDSSIYLCSVGTGSSEKLFFGSGTQLSVL.

The CDR3 sequence: CASSLITSGEQFF. CDR3 coding DNA: TGTGCCAGCAGCTTGATAACTAGCGGTGAGCAGTTCTTC. The V gene is TRBV11-2, the J gene TRBJ2-1; 8 bases are a match to TRBD2. Germline assignment: CDR1 SGHAT and CDR2 FQNNGV. This CDR3 has 13 amino acids. V was clipped by 3 bases and J by 9 bases; unmatched bases: 4.

The rearrangement links TRBV28 to TRBJ1-2, with D tentatively TRBD1 (5 bases). The CDR3 has 16 residues. V lost 3 bases and J 8 bases, leaving 22 bases between the germline ends. The germline V gene has CDR1 MDHEN and CDR2 SYDVKM. The CDR3 loop reads CASSFEDWGGSRGYTF. For the CDR3, the DNA is TGTGCCAGCAGTTTTGAGGATTGGGGGGGGTCCCGCGGCTACACCTTC.

The V gene is TRBV18, the J gene TRBJ2-5; 8 nucleotides line up with TRBD1. V lost 6 bases and J lost 5; bases outside the gene matches: 20. This CDR3 spans 18 amino acids. The germline gives CDR1 KGHSH, CDR2 LQKENI. The CDR3 DNA reads as TGTGCCAGCTCGCTCACAGGACAGGGACACAGGATTTCGGAGACCCAGTACTTC. Its protein product is CASSLTGQGHRISETQYF.

This chain uses TRBV10-3 with TRBJ2-4; the match to TRBD1 covers 8 bases. Germline CDR1 reads ENHRY; CDR2 reads SYGVKD. The CDR3 sequence is 16 residues long. V was clipped by 2 bases and J by 2 bases; unmatched bases: 5. The CDR3 loop is CAISEAGGLSKNIQYF. DNA of the CDR3: TGTGCCATCAGTGAGGCAGGGGGCCTATCCAAAAACATTCAGTACTTC.

The rearrangement joins TRBV6-5 to TRBJ2-6; weak D call: TRBD1 (6 bases). Germline V gene data show CDR1 as MNHEY and CDR2 as SVGAGI. Trimming took off 7 bases at V and 11 bases at J, with 18 bases between the two ends. This CDR3 is 14 amino acids long. CDR3 loop: CASMPSGTPYVLTF. CDR3 nucleotide sequence: TGTGCCAGCATGCCCTCCGGGACACCTTACGTCCTGACTTTC.

This sequence joins TRBV5-1 and TRBJ2-7, with 7 bases that match TRBD2. CDR3 length: 15 amino acids. Germline V gene sequence: CDR1 SGHRS, CDR2 YFSETQ. The V segment lost 0 bases and the J segment 1 base; nucleotides outside the gene matches: 4. The chain's CDR3 is CASSLAPSGSYEQYF. The DNA of the CDR3 is TGCGCCAGCAGCTTGGCACCTAGCGGATCCTACGAGCAGTACTTC.

V gene TRBV15 combines with J gene TRBJ2-7, with D hard to call. Germline values: CDR1 LNHNV, CDR2 YYDKDF (reference sequence). V shed 0 bases and J shed 3 bases, with 6 bases lying between them. The CDR3 loop spans 13 amino acids. The CDR3 DNA sequence: TGTGCCACCAGCAGAGATCCCTTCTACGAGCAGTACTTC. Its protein is CATSRDPFYEQYF.

The V and J genes are TRBV5-1 and TRBJ1-5; 7 bases agree with TRBD1. The ends lost 4 bases at V and 5 bases at J; junction bases unmatched: 9. This CDR3 has 15 residues. Germline-derived CDR1 and CDR2 are SGHRS and YFSETQ. The CDR3 DNA reads as TGCGCCAGCAGCCCCCGGACAGGTGCTGATCAGCCCCAGCATTTT. Protein product: CASSPRTGADQPQHF. The entire variable domain, with the rest obtained from reference TRBV5-1 and TRBJ1-5, is as follows: KAGVTQTPRYLIKTRGQQVTLSCSPISGHRSVSWYQQTPGQGLQFLFEYFSETQRNKGNFPGRFSGRQFSNSRSEMNVSTLELGDSALYLCASSPRTGADQPQHFGDGTRLSIL.

The table lists this clone with a count of one. The J gene is TRBJ2-7, the V gene TRBV13; D is perhaps TRBD1 (6 bases). Trimming shortened V by 3 bases and J by 2 bases, and 14 bases separated the two germline ends. This CDR3 has 15 residues. Looked up from germline, CDR1 is PRHDT and CDR2 is FYEKMQ (reference sequence). CDR3: CASSFGQWSTYEQYF. The CDR3 nucleotides are TGTGCCAGCAGCTTTGGACAGTGGAGCACCTACGAGCAGTACTTC.

This rearrangement joins TRBV4-1 to TRBJ1-2, with D maybe TRBD1 (6 bases). The CDR3 totals 14 residues. V was clipped by 2 bases and J by 6 bases, with 13 bases between them. Germline CDR1 and CDR2: MGHRA and YSYEKL. CDR3 sequence (DNA): TGCGCCAGCAGCCAAAGGGCAGGGGTGGATGGCTACACCTTC. It codes for CASSQRAGVDGYTF.